The source of this T cell receptor beta chain is a study of CD8 T cells in ankylosing spondylitis. The study, taken as a whole, reports: Made up of several highly homologous variants, a TCR beta motif appeared characteristic of ankylosing spondylitis blood.

The CDR3 totals 13 residues. Germline V CDR1 and CDR2: SQVTM, ANQGSEA. The ends were cut back, 4 bases at V and 3 bases at J, with 12 bases in the middle. This clonotype was seen a few times. Its antigen remains unknown. TCRdb used MiXCR to reprocess the 5' RACE reads, holding one entry per CDR3 protein. The table shows more than 600,000 distinct CDR3 sequences, with 15% to 20% occurring only once. This TCR was sampled from a male donor with ankylosing spondylitis. The sample comprised blood, either unsorted or a sorted T cell fraction (not recorded which). The J gene is TRBJ1-2, the V gene TRBV29-1; tentative D call: TRBD1 (6 bases). The CDR3: CSVVGAEDYGYTF. CDR3 coding DNA: TGCAGCGTTGTGGGGGCGGAGGACTATGGCTACACCTTC.